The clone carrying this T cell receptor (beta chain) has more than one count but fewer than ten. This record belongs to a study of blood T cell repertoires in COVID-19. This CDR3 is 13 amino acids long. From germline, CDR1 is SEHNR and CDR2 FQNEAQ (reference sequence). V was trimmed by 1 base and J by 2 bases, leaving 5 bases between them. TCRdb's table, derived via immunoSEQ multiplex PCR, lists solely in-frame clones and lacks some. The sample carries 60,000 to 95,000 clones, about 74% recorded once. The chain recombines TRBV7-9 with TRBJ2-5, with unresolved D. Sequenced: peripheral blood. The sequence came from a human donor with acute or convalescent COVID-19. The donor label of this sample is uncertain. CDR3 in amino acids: CASSLGQQETQYF. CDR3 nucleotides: TGTGCCAGCAGCTTAGGGCAACAAGAGACCCAGTACTTC.